Below, 19 T cell receptor beta chains from the same sample are listed, as sequenced in a study of T cells in localized non-small cell lung cancer. This table comes from immunoSEQ multiplex PCR, and its TCRdb copy is limited to in-frame clones, with some not included. The table records 50,000 to 65,000 clones, 81% of them present only once. Sequenced material: PBMCs, taken before any cancer treatment. The receptors stem from a man between 40 and 70 years old with stage II lung adenocarcinoma.

The rearrangement links TRBV23-1 to TRBJ1-1; 7 positions match TRBD1. TRBV23-1 is annotated as an ORF whose role is uncertain. V lost 0 bases to trimming and J lost 4 bases; unmatched junction nucleotides: 11. There are 17 residues in the CDR3. The CDR3 DNA reads as TGCGCCAGCAGTCAATCAGGCGTCTCAGGGGGGGGCACTGAAGCTTTCTTT. As protein: CASSQSGVSGGGTEAFF.

This rearrangement joins TRBV6-5 to TRBJ2-5, with 7 bases matching TRBD1. This CDR3 spans 14 amino acids. V lost 6 bases to trimming and J lost 2 bases; unmatched junction nucleotides: 6. The V gene's germline CDR1 is MNHEY and CDR2 SVGAGI. The CDR3 protein is CASRRTGVQETQYF. CDR3 nucleotides: TGTGCCAGCAGGCGAACAGGGGTACAAGAGACCCAGTACTTC.

The chain has TRBV11-3 and TRBJ2-7; D unclear. The length of the CDR3 is 11 residues. V was clipped by 5 bases and J by 3 bases, with 5 bases between them. CDR1 is SGHNT and CDR2 is YENEEA in the germline V gene. The CDR3 DNA follows: TGTGCCAGCAGCCTCTACTACGAGCAGTACTTC. It encodes CASSLYYEQYF.

This chain uses TRBV19 with TRBJ1-2; no definite D call. The length of the CDR3 is 15 residues. From germline, CDR1 is LNHDA and CDR2 SQIVND (reference sequence). Trimming stripped 3 bases from V and 3 bases from J, with 14 bases between. The CDR3 nucleotides read TGTGCCAGTAGTATCCCGTGGACGGAGTACTATGGCTACACCTTC. Translation: CASSIPWTEYYGYTF.

The rearrangement joins TRBV6-5 to TRBJ1-5; D remains unclear. Germline-derived CDR1 and CDR2 are MNHEY and SVGAGI. V was cut by 4 bases and J by 4 bases, with 8 bases left in between. The CDR3 has 13 residues. CDR3 nucleotides: TGTGCCAGCAGTTTGGGCCTAAATCAGCCCCAGCATTTT. This encodes CASSLGLNQPQHF.

The chain recombines TRBV7-8 with TRBJ2-3; D gene uncertain. Looked up from germline, CDR1 is SGHVS and CDR2 is FQNEAQ. The CDR3 sequence is 14 residues long. Trimming shortened V by 1 base and J by 2 bases, and 7 bases separated the two germline ends. The DNA of the CDR3 is TGTGCCAGCAGCTTAGAAGAATCCACAGATACGCAGTATTTT. The encoded protein is CASSLEESTDTQYF.

Worth noting for this clone: Its ends do not fully match the called genes, so a read error is possible. The rearrangement links TRBV7-7 to TRBJ2-1; TRBD2 matches 13 bases. CDR1 and CDR2 (germline): SSHAT, FNYEAQ (reference sequence). This CDR3 spans 16 amino acids. The chain's CDR3 is CASSAGTSGNYNEQFF. For the CDR3, the DNA is TGTGCTAGCAGCGCCGGGACTAGCGGGAACTACAATGAGCAGTTCTTC.

V gene TRBV21-1 combines with J gene TRBJ2-3. TRBV21-1 is a listed pseudogene. The CDR3 is 11 amino acids. The CDR3 protein is CASSGRWVHYF. The CDR3 bases are TGTGCCAGCAGCGGGCGGTGGGTCCATTATTTT.

V is TRBV5-1 and J is TRBJ2-5, with D perhaps matching TRBD2 (5 bases). Trimming stripped 1 base from V and 5 bases from J, with 15 bases between. The CDR3 is made up of 15 amino acids. Germline loops: CDR1 SGHRS, CDR2 YFSETQ. As DNA, the CDR3 is TGCGCCAGCAGCTTGTCGGGAACAGTAGGGGAGACCCAGTACTTC. It codes for CASSLSGTVGETQYF.

The chain carries TRBV5-1 and TRBJ1-2; TRBD1 matches at 10 bases. The V and J ends lost 5 bases and 7 bases, in that order; junction bases with no gene match: 11. There are 15 residues in the CDR3. Germline V gives CDR1 SGHRS, CDR2 YFSETQ. The chain's CDR3 is CASSQNPGQGSGYTF. The CDR3 bases are TGCGCCAGCAGTCAAAATCCGGGACAGGGGAGTGGCTACACCTTC.

By share, this clone ranks as medium-sized (0.01 to 0.1%). This chain joins TRBV6-1 and TRBJ1-5, with D unclear. Trimming removed 2 bases at V and 4 bases at J, with 0 bases between. This CDR3 has 11 residues. Germline V gene lookup returns CDR1 MNHNS and CDR2 SASEGT. CDR3: CASSENQPQHF. The CDR3 nucleotides read TGTGCCAGCAGTGAAAATCAGCCCCAGCATTTT.

This rearrangement joins TRBV7-2 to TRBJ1-2, with 8 bases identical to TRBD1. Trimming removed 1 base from V and 7 bases from J; junction bases left unmatched: 8. Germline V gene lookup returns CDR1 SGHTA and CDR2 FQGNSA. There are 15 residues in the CDR3. The CDR3 coding sequence is TGTGCCAGCAGCTTAGTCTGGGCAGGGGGCAGTGGCTACACCTTC. It encodes CASSLVWAGGSGYTF.

The chain is built from TRBV6-1 and TRBJ1-4, with no clear D. The CDR3 is 13 residues long. The V and J ends lost 6 bases and 4 bases respectively, with 9 bases between them. From germline, CDR1 is MNHNS and CDR2 SASEGT. The CDR3 DNA is TGTGCCAGCAGACGAATTGATAATGAAAAACTGTTTTTT. It codes for CASRRIDNEKLFF.

This clone was seen a single time. The rearrangement uses TRBV6-5 and TRBJ2-1; tentatively, D is TRBD1 (6 bases). This CDR3 region has 15 residues. Trimming took 2 bases from V and 1 from J, leaving 9 bases between them. Germline V lookup: CDR1 MNHEY, CDR2 SVGAGI. CDR3 in DNA: TGTGCCAGCAGTTACCAGGGGCCATCCTACAATGAGCAGTTCTTC. Protein sequence: CASSYQGPSYNEQFF.

The chain couples TRBV5-1 to TRBJ1-1; no clear D. Trimming took off 5 bases at V and 1 base at J, with 12 bases between the two ends. Germline assignment: CDR1 SGHRS and CDR2 YFSETQ. The length of the CDR3 is 14 residues. CDR3 sequence: CASSRKGGNTEAFF. In DNA, the CDR3 is TGCGCCAGCAGTCGGAAGGGCGGGAACACTGAAGCTTTCTTT.

This clone appeared a few times. The chain has TRBV11-2 and TRBJ1-2; a possible D gene is TRBD1 (5 bases). The CDR3 sequence is 16 residues long. V was cut by 5 bases and J by 3 bases, with 19 bases left in between. Germline lookup yields CDR1 SGHAT and CDR2 FQNNGV. The CDR3 spells CASSVNSGTVDYGYTF. The CDR3 nucleotides are TGTGCCAGCAGCGTTAATTCCGGGACGGTTGACTATGGCTACACCTTC.

V is TRBV9 and J is TRBJ1-3, with D possibly TRBD1 on 5 matching bases. The CDR3 extends over 13 amino acids. Germline CDR1 reads SGDLS; CDR2 reads YYNGEE. With 4 bases removed from V and 4 bases from J, the gap between germline ends came to 9 bases. The CDR3 here is CASSFRDGNTIYF. The DNA of the CDR3 is TGTGCCAGCAGCTTCCGGGACGGAAACACCATATATTTT.

A single count supports this clone. The chain employs TRBV29-1 and TRBJ2-7, with no clear D. The CDR3 is 11 amino acids. Trimming took 4 bases from V and 6 from J, leaving 10 bases between them. The germline CDR1 and CDR2 sequences are SQVTM and ANQGSEA. The chain's CDR3 is CSVVGTSEQYF. The CDR3 region has the DNA TGCAGCGTTGTTGGAACCTCCGAGCAGTACTTC.

The CDR3 spells CASSAGGGRGLIYEQYF. DNA of the CDR3: TGTGCCAGCAGCGCCGGTGGAGGCAGGGGTCTGATCTACGAGCAGTACTTC. This sequence joins TRBV9 and TRBJ2-7; tentative D call: TRBD1 (6 bases). Germline V gene data show CDR1 as SGDLS and CDR2 as YYNGEE. The length of the CDR3 is 17 residues. Trimming removed 3 bases at V and 3 bases at J, with 22 bases between.